This record looks at one T cell receptor beta chain sequence and its context. Its recognized antigen is unknown. No much larger clonotype is one base removed from it; base qualities were not supplied. The data derive from a study of cytomegalovirus exposure and HLA in healthy donors (dated by TCRdb to 2016 to 2017). Looking at the study overall: According to a later analysis, one platform produced both the roughly 130 validation repertoires and the roughly 650 repertoires of the first cohort. High-throughput TCR immunosequencing, statistical association of individual TCRs with disease status, and machine learning were combined to predict cytomegalovirus infection status. The study aimed to test whether signatures of past pathogen exposure could be identified by cataloging public T cell receptors. Besides the first cohort of 666 subjects, a separate validation cohort made up of around 120 different subjects was used. General study outcomes and caveats: The authors suggested that the approach could potentially be extended to other disease states and immunological phenotypes. In vitro tests confirmed that a few of the cytomegalovirus-associated TCR beta chains recognize cytomegalovirus antigens. Most TCR sequences were seen in very few donors, while some public TCRs were found in many individuals. The validation cohort had no HLA typing available for a later analysis, so co-occurrence within that cohort was assessed over all 130 or so repertoires. In both the original and validation cohorts, the classifier was reported to diagnose cytomegalovirus status with high specificity and sensitivity. In a later analysis, TCRs clustered in the first cohort were found to also tend to co-occur in the roughly 120 validation repertoires, with 90% to 95% of cluster scores above 0. The study listed around 160 TCR beta chains as associated with cytomegalovirus.

Donors formed part of the validation cohort, which comprised 120 subjects and was distinct from the first cohort of under 750 subjects. As encoded in the germline V gene, CDR1 is MDHEN while CDR2 is SYDVKM. The cysteine opens and the phenylalanine closes a CDR3 of 16 amino acids. CDR3 DNA only is kept here, 48 bases in frame from base 1. For this chain, trimming is 4 bases at the V end and 6 bases at the J end, and the number of junction bases without a gene match is 9. The library was obtained by the immunoSEQ multiplex PCR assay. For the original study's pipeline: To diagnose cytomegalovirus status from the catalog of TCR beta chain sequences, a statistical classification framework was built. Imported from immuneACCESS, the table was reduced by TCRdb to in-frame sequences with V and J called. These copies leave out some clones; in studies compared against another copy, an unresolved V gene accounts for under half, and the cause of the remainder is not known. V and J calls and clone size come straight from that table; D and trimming were deduced from the DNA. The sample table shows some 140,000 clones, and about 88% are seen once. The ten largest make up 9% of the sample.

The chain links TRBV28 with TRBJ2-2; TRBD1 matches 9 bases in the middle. The sequencing input was PBMCs. The TCR sequence derives from a woman between 18 and 29 years old in good health and CMV-seropositive. The CDR3 protein sequence reads: CASSSPGDRVPGELFF. The nucleotides read TGTGCCAGCAGTTCACCGGGGGACAGGGTGCCCGGGGAGCTGTTTTTT.